This T cell receptor beta chain derives from a study of identical twins (dated by TCRdb to the mid-2010s). In terms of the full investigation: The study deep-sequenced TCR alpha and beta repertoires from monozygotic twins, unrelated adults of various ages and cord blood to test whether fetal clonotypes persist. To rule out contamination, the twin experiments were replicated at different times with different library preparation protocols.

A remark on this clonotype: No antigen is known for it. One junction end does not reproduce the germline sequence, and a read error may be involved.

Here is what the overall study found, with its caveats: In monozygotic twins, out-of-frame TCR alpha sharing was systematically underestimated by recombination models, although the models agreed with sharing between unrelated individuals. Excess twin sharing in beta out-of-frame sequences was weaker because fewer shared sequences lowered the signal-to-noise ratio. Zero-insertion analyses could be partly confounded by invariant T cells such as MAIT and iNKT, although diverse VJ usage argued against such confounding for most clonotypes. Because the same donors could not be followed over many years, the conclusions depended on cross-sectional statistical analysis. Fewer insertions were carried by abundant cord blood beta clonotypes; a weaker similar trend was observed in young adult naive repertoires, while no such trend was observed in memory repertoires. Compared with coincidental sharing between unrelated individuals, out-of-frame TCR alpha sequences shared between twins showed an excess of sequences with low generation probability.

All donors were healthy Caucasians. The twin cohort comprised three pairs of female monozygotic twins, all aged roughly 18 to 29 years. RNA for TCR libraries was isolated from peripheral blood mononuclear cells. The method was 5' RACE. Sequenced using an Illumina HiSeq 2000. A universal primer binding site was introduced by template switching, and a unique molecular identifier was present in the final cDNA, enabling accurate counting of TCR cDNA molecules. First-strand cDNA for TCR alpha and beta chains was synthesized from specific primers in the conserved constant-segment region. To control for contamination, each cDNA library was double barcoded with a SMART-Mk sample barcode plus Illumina barcodes. TruSeq adapter sequences, together with Illumina sample barcodes, were added in two successive PCR steps. Sequencing of the TCR alpha and beta cDNA libraries was done on the Illumina HiSeq platform using custom primers. Concerning the study's data processing: MiGEC was used to process raw reads and extract unique molecular identifiers, and MiXCR was used to find CDR3 positions. Recombination models were inferred per individual with the repgenHMM and IGoR tools using an EM algorithm. Shared clonotypes were analyzed with the tcR package in R, and sharing was normalized by the product of cloneset sizes. To study raw recombination free of thymic and clonal selection effects, out-of-frame nonproductive sequences were analyzed. Clones were called with MiXCR by TCRdb after fastp trimmed the public reads at Q25, and only in-frame beta chains were retained. Each entry merges the rows of one CDR3 protein and shows their most common DNA and genes. These V and J calls derive from TCRdb rather than the authors' analysis. A total of under 800,000 distinct CDR3 sequences appear in this sample, around 20% of them only once. About 4.5% of the sample goes to the ten largest clones.

CDR1 and CDR2, per the germline V gene, are SGHTA and FQGNSA. From the cysteine through the phenylalanine, the CDR3 covers 13 amino acids. Only the CDR3 portion is preserved as DNA: 39 bases, with reading frame beginning at the first base. This same sample was also taken into another study, of T cells expressing NK-cell markers. The second study, in turn, reports: In sorted CD3+CD56+NKG2C+, CD3+CD56+NKG2C- and CD3+CD56-NKG2C+ T-cell subsets from about eight donors, TCR beta-chain repertoires were profiled. Among the eight sequenced donors, only one was HCMV-seronegative, while the other seven were HCMV-seropositive. In several experiments an anti-gammadeltaTCR antibody was added to restrict sorting to alphabetaTCR-expressing T cells. In 6 or 7 donors, the dominant CD3+CD56+NKG2C+ clonotypes ranked among the top 10 CD8+ clonotypes, making up roughly 1.0-7.5% of CD8+ T cells. Those dominant clonotypes were again the most abundant among CD3+CD56-NKG2C+ cells in several donors, at about 28.3-60.1%. Whether the expanded NKG2C-expressing T cell clones were specific for HCMV antigens remained unclear. Randomly selected healthy volunteers, three men and five women, were used as the eight sequenced donors. A commercial ELISA kit detecting HCMV-specific IgG in serum was used to determine HCMV serostatus. For a handful of donors, bulk peripheral blood T-cell repertoires were also sequenced from unsorted PBMC. MIGEC was used to demultiplex reads and group reads by UMI, and MiTCR was used to assemble and quantify clonotypes. To exclude erroneous sequences, any TCR cDNA sequence not supported by at least two reads was discarded. The tcR package was used for downstream repertoire analysis, and clonotypes were matched across fractions by CDR3 nucleotide sequence plus V segment. VDJmatch was used to annotate antigen specificity against VDJdb, with one amino acid substitution in CDR3 permitted.

The rearranged chain carries TRBV7-2 and TRBJ1-1; confidence is insufficient to name the D gene. The sequence derives from a woman under 30 in good health. Material for sequencing was PBMCs. The nucleotide sequence is TGTGCCAGCAGCTCCACCTTGAACACTGAAGATTTCTTT. Its translation reads: CASSSTLNTEDFF.